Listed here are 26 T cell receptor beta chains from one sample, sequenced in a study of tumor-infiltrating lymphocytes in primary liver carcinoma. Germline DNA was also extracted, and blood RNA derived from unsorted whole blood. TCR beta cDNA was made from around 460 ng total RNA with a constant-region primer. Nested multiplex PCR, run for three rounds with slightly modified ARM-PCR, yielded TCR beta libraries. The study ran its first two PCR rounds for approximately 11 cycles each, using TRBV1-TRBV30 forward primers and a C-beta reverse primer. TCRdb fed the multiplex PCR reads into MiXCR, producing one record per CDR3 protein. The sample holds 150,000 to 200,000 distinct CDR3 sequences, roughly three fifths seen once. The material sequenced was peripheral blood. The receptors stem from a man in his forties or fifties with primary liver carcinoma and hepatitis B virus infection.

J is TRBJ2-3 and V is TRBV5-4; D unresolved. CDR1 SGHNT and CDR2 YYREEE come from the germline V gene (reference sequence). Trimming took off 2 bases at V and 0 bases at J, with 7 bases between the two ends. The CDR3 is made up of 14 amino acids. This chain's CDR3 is CASSFWSSTDTQYF. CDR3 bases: TGTGCCAGCAGCTTCTGGTCTAGCACAGATACGCAGTATTTT. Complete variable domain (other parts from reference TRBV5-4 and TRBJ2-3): ETGVTQSPTHLIKTRGQQVTLRCSSQSGHNTVSWYQQALGQGPQFIFQYYREEENGRGNFPPRFSGLQFPNYSSELNVNALELDDSALYLCASSFWSSTDTQYFGPGTRLTVL.

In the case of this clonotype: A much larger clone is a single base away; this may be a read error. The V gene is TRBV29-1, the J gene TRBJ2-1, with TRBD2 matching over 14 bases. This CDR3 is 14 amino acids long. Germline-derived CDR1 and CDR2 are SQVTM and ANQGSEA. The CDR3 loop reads CGVAGTSGSDEQFF. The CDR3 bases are TGCGGCGTTGCCGGGACTAGCGGGAGTGATGAGCAGTTCTTC.

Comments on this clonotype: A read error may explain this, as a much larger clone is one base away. The CDR3 nucleotides are TGTGTCAGCAGCTTGACAGGGGCCCGCAATCAGCCCCAGCATTTT. Its protein product is CVSSLTGARNQPQHF. The chain has TRBV7-8 and TRBJ1-5, with TRBD1 matching over 8 bases. The CDR3 is 15 amino acids. The germline CDR1 and CDR2 sequences are SGHVS and FQNEAQ. Using reference TRBV7-8 and TRBJ1-5 for the parts outside the CDR3, the full variable domain is GAGVSQSPRYKVAKRGQDVALRCDPISGHVSLFWYQQALGQGPEFLTYFQNEAQLDKSGLPSDRFFAERPEGSVSTLKIQRTQQEDSAVYLCVSSLTGARNQPQHFGDGTRLSIL.

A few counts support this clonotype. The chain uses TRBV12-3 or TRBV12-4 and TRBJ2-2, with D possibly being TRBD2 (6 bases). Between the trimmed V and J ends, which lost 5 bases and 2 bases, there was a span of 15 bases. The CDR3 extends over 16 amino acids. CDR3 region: CASSTGTALNTGELFF. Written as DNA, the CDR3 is TGTGCCAGCAGTACTGGGACTGCCCTAAACACCGGGGAGCTGTTTTTT.

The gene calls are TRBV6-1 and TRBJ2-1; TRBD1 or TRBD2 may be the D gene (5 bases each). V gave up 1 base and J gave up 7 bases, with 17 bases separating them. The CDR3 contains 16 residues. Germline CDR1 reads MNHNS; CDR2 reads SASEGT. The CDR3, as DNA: TGTGCCAGCAGTGAAGGGTGGGGACCTAAGGAGAATGAGCAGTTCTTC. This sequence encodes CASSEGWGPKENEQFF.

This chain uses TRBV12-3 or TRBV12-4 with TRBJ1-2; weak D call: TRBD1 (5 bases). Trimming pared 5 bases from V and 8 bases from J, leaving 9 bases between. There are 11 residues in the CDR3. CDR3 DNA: TGTGCCAGCAGTCCCCAGGGAGGCTACACCTTC. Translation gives CASSPQGGYTF.

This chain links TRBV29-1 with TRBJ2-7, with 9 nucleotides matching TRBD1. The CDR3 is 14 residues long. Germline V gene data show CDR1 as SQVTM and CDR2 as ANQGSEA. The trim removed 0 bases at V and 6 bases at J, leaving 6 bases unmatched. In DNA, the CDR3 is TGCAGCGTTGAAGAGGGACAGGGTCCCCTCGAGCAGTACTTC. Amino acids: CSVEEGQGPLEQYF.

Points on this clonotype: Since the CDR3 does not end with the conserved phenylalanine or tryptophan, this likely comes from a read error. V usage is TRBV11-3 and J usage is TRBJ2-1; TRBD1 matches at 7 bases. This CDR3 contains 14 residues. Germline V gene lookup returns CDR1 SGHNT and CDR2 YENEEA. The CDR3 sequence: CTSNVGTAYNEQFL. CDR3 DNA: TGTACCAGCAACGTCGGGACAGCTTACAATGAGCAGTTCTTA.

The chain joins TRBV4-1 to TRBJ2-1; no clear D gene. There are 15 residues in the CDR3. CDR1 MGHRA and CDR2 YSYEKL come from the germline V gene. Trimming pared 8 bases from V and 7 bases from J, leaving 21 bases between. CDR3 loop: CASLPRARATNEQFF. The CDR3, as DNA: TGCGCCAGCCTACCTCGGGCGAGAGCCACGAATGAGCAGTTCTTC.

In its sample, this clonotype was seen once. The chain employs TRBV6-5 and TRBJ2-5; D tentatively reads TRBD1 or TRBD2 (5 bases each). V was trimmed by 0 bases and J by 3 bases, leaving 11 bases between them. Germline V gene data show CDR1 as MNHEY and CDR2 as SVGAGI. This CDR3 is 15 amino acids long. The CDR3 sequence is CASSYSLGTKETQYF. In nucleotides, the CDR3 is TGTGCCAGCAGTTACTCCCTCGGGACGAAAGAGACCCAGTACTTC.

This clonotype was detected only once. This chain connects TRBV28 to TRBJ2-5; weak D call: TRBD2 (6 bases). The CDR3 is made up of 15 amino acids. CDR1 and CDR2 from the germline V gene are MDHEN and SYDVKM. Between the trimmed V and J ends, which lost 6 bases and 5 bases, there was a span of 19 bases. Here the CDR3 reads CASSTATAGLETQYF. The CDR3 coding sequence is TGTGCCAGCAGCACCGCGACAGCGGGCCTGGAGACCCAGTACTTC.

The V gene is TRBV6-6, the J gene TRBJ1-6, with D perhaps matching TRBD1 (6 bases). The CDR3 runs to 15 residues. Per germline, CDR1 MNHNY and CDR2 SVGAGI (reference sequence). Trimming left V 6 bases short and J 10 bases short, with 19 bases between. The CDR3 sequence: CASSPGHLMESPLHF. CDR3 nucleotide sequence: TGTGCCAGCAGCCCGGGACACCTTATGGAATCACCCCTCCACTTT.

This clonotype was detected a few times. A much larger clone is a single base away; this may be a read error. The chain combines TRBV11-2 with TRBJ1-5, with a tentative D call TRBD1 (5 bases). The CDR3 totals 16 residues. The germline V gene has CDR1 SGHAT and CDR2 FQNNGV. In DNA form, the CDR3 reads TGTGCCAGCAGCTTAGATTTCAGGGCAAGCAGTCAGCCCCAGCATTTT. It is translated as CASSLDFRASSQPQHF.

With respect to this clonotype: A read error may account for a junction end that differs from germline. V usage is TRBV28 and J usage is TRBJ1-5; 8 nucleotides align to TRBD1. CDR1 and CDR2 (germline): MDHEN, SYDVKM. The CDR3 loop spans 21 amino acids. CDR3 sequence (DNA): TGTGCCAGCAGTCCCTCCCCAGTAGCGGGACAGGCTTTATATAGCAGTCAGCCCCAGCATTTT. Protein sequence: CASSPSPVAGQALYSSQPQHF. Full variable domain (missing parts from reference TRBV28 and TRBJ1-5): DVKVTQSSRYLVKRTGEKVFLECVQDMDHENMFWYRQDPGLGLRLIYFSYDVKMKEKGDIPEGYSVSREKKERFSLILESASTNQTSMYLCASSPSPVAGQALYSSQPQHFGDGTRLSIL.

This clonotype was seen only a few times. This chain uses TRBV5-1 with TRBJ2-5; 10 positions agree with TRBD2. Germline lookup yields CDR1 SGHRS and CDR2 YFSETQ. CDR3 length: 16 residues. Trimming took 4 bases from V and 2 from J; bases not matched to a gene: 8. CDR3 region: CASSTSGDVGQETQYF. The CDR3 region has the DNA TGCGCCAGCAGCACTAGCGGGGACGTGGGGCAAGAGACCCAGTACTTC.

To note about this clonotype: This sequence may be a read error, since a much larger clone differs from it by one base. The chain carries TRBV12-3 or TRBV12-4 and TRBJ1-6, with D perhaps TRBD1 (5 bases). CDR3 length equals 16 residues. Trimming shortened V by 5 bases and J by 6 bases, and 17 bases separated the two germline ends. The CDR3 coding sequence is TGTGCCAGCAGTCTAGTAGTGGGACGCCTTAATTCACCCCTCCACTTT. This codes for CASSLVVGRLNSPLHF.

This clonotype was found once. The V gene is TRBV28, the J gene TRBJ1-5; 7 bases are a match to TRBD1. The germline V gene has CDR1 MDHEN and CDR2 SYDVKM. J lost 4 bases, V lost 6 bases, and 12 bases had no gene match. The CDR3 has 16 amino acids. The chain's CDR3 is CASSFDRQGLNQPQHF. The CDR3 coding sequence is TGTGCCAGCAGCTTTGACAGACAGGGTTTGAATCAGCCCCAGCATTTT.

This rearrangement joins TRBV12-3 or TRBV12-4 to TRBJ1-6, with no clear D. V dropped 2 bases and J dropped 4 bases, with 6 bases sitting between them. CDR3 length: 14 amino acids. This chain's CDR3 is CASSLRGYNSPLHF. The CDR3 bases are TGTGCCAGCAGTTTACGGGGTTATAATTCACCCCTCCACTTT.

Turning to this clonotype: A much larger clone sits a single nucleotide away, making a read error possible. DNA for the CDR3: TGTGCCATCAGTGATGCAGGACAGTCCTCTGGGGCCAACGTCCAGACTTTC. Translated: CAISDAGQSSGANVQTF. The V gene is TRBV10-3, the J gene TRBJ2-6; D might be TRBD1 (6 bases). The CDR3 runs 17 residues. From germline, CDR1 is ENHRY and CDR2 SYGVKD.

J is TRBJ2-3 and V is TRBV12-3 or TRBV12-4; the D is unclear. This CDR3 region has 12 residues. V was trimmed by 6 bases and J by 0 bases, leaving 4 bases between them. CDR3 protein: CASSYSTDTQYF. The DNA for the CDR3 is TGTGCCAGCAGCTATAGCACAGATACGCAGTATTTT.

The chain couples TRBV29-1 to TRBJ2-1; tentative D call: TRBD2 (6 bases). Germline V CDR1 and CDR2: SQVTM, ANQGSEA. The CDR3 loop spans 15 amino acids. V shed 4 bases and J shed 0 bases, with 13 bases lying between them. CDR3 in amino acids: CSVATGAFSYNEQFF. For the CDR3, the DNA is TGCAGCGTTGCTACGGGAGCTTTCTCCTACAATGAGCAGTTCTTC.

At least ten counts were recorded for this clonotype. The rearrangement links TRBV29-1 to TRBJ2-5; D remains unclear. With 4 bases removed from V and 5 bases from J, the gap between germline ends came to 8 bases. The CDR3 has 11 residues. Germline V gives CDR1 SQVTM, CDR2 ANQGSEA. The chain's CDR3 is CSVGSGETQYF. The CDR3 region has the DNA TGCAGCGTTGGGTCCGGGGAGACCCAGTACTTC.

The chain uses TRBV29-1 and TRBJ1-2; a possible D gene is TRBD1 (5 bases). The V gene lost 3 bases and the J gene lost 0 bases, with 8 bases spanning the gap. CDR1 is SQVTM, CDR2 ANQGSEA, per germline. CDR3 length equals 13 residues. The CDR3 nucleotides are TGCAGCGTTGACCGAGGGGCTAACTATGGCTACACCTTC. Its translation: CSVDRGANYGYTF.

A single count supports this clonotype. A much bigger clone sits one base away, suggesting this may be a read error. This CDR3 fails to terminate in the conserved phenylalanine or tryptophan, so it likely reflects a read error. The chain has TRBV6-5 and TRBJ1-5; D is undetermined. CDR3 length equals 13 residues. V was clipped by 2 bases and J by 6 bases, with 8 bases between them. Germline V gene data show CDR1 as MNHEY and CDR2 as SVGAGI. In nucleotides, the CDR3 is TGTGCCAGCAGTTACGGCCCTACTCAGCCCCAGCATCTT. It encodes CASSYGPTQPQHL.

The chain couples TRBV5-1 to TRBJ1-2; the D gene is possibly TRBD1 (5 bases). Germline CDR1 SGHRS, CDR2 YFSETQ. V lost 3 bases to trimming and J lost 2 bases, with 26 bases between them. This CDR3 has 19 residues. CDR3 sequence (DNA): TGCGCCAGCAGCTCGGGGGGACCCGACTACAGCCAGAGGAACTATGGCTACACCTTC. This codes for CASSSGGPDYSQRNYGYTF. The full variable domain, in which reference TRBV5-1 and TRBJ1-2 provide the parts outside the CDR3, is KAGVTQTPRYLIKTRGQQVTLSCSPISGHRSVSWYQQTPGQGLQFLFEYFSETQRNKGNFPGRFSGRQFSNSRSEMNVSTLELGDSALYLCASSSGGPDYSQRNYGYTFGSGTRLTVV.

CDR3 DNA: TGTGCCAGTAGTTACGTGGTAAACTCCTACAATGAGCAGTTCTTC. This translates into CASSYVVNSYNEQFF. The rearrangement joins TRBV19 to TRBJ2-1; D is unresolved. The V end lost 5 bases, the J end lost 0 bases, and 11 bases lay between the germline ends. The CDR3 is made up of 15 amino acids. Germline CDR1 and CDR2: LNHDA and SQIVND (reference sequence).